These 13 T cell receptor beta chains were all obtained from the same sample, sequenced in a study of shared clonotypes between healthy human individuals. The assay was immunoSEQ multiplex PCR, and TCRdb's table has in-frame clones only and misses some. The sample lists about 2.4 million clones, around nine tenths occurring once. The sample taken for sequencing was naive CD4+ T cells sorted from blood. The sample's subset: CD45RA+ positively selected. These TCRs come from a man younger than 30 in good health.

The chain uses TRBV30 and TRBJ2-7, with a weak D call TRBD2 (6 bases). This CDR3 has 13 amino acids. Germline CDR1 GTSNPN, CDR2 SVGIG (reference sequence). Trimming stripped 3 bases from V and 7 bases from J, with 16 bases between. CDR3 DNA sequence: TGTGCCTGGAGCTCTAGCGCTCCCGGGGAGCAGTACTTC. It yields the protein CAWSSSAPGEQYF.

The V call is TRBV28, the J call TRBJ1-1, with D possibly matching TRBD1 (5 bases). Germline V gene data show CDR1 as MDHEN and CDR2 as SYDVKM. V was cut by 7 bases and J by 2 bases, with 20 bases left in between. The CDR3 totals 16 residues. The CDR3 region is CASTRGGTPINTEAFF. The CDR3 DNA follows: TGTGCCAGCACCCGAGGTGGGACTCCTATTAACACTGAAGCTTTCTTT.

The chain has TRBV10-1 and TRBJ1-6, with D maybe TRBD1 (5 bases). The CDR3 sequence is 14 residues long. The V end was cut by 7 bases, the J end by 8 bases, with 15 bases between. Germline V gives CDR1 WNHNN, CDR2 SYGVQD (reference sequence). CDR3 coding DNA: TGCGCCAGCAAGGATGGAGGGGATTATTCACCCCTCCACTTT. Protein sequence: CASKDGGDYSPLHF.

The chain recombines TRBV2 with TRBJ2-7; D may be TRBD1 (6 bases). The CDR3 totals 14 residues. V was trimmed by 8 bases and J by 0 bases, leaving 14 bases between them. Germline assignment: CDR1 SNHLY and CDR2 FYNNEI. In nucleotides, the CDR3 is TGTGCCAGCCGGATACAGGGCCTCTCCTACGAGCAGTACTTC. Its protein is CASRIQGLSYEQYF.

The gene calls are TRBV2 and TRBJ2-7; 9 bases align to TRBD1. The CDR3 extends over 13 amino acids. After removal of 5 bases from V and 6 bases from J, the junction contained 5 bases not matched to a gene. Germline CDR1 SNHLY, CDR2 FYNNEI. In DNA form, the CDR3 reads TGTGCCAGCAGTATGACAGGGGGTGTCGAGCAGTACTTC. Translating it yields CASSMTGGVEQYF.

The chain has TRBV7-2 and TRBJ2-6, with D unclear. Germline loops: CDR1 SGHTA, CDR2 FQGNSA. Trimming took off 1 base at V and 2 bases at J, with 3 bases between the two ends. There are 14 residues in the CDR3. The CDR3 region is CASSLETGANVLTF. The CDR3 nucleotides read TGTGCCAGCAGCTTAGAAACTGGGGCCAACGTCCTGACTTTC.

The chain links TRBV9 to TRBJ2-2; 11 nucleotides line up with TRBD2. Germline CDR1 reads SGDLS; CDR2 reads YYNGEE. The trim removed 6 bases at V and 6 bases at J, leaving 4 bases unmatched. The CDR3 contains 14 residues. The CDR3 nucleotides are TGTGCCAGCACTCCGACTAGCGGGGCCGGGGAGCTGTTTTTT. Protein product: CASTPTSGAGELFF.

This sequence joins TRBV5-8 and TRBJ2-3, with D unresolved. The CDR3 is made up of 12 amino acids. Trimming left V 4 bases short and J 8 bases short, with 11 bases between. CDR1 is SGHTS and CDR2 is YDEGEE in the germline V gene. The CDR3 sequence is CASSPRPFTQYF. The CDR3 DNA reads TGTGCCAGCAGCCCTCGACCGTTTACGCAGTATTTT.

This clone was picked up one time. This sequence joins TRBV7-8 and TRBJ2-5, with D hard to call. V dropped 2 bases and J dropped 1 base, with 14 bases sitting between them. Germline V gene sequence: CDR1 SGHVS, CDR2 FQNEAQ. The CDR3 extends over 16 amino acids. The CDR3 region has the DNA TGTGCCAGCAGCTTACTCTACCTGGGCAGCCAAGAGACCCAGTACTTC. Its translation: CASSLLYLGSQETQYF.

J is TRBJ2-5 and V is TRBV7-3; 12 positions agree with TRBD1. V shed 5 bases, J shed 4 bases, and the junction held 8 bases outside the gene matches. This CDR3 spans 16 amino acids. CDR1 and CDR2 from the germline V gene are SGHTA and FQGTGA. CDR3: CASSPSGTGGGETQYF. CDR3 nucleotide sequence: TGTGCCAGCAGCCCTTCGGGGACAGGGGGCGGAGAGACCCAGTACTTC.

The CDR3 spells CASSYQEGYGYTF. As DNA, the CDR3 is TGTGCCAGCAGTTACCAAGAGGGGTATGGCTACACCTTC. J is TRBJ1-2 and V is TRBV6-5; a weak D match, TRBD1 (5 bases). Per germline, CDR1 MNHEY and CDR2 SVGAGI. The CDR3 has 13 amino acids. V was trimmed by 2 bases and J by 5 bases, leaving 9 bases between them.

This clone was observed once. The rearrangement uses TRBV6-1 and TRBJ1-3; D gene ambiguous. V was pared by 2 bases and J by 0 bases, with 8 bases between. The CDR3 runs to 15 residues. CDR1 is MNHNS and CDR2 is SASEGT in the germline V gene. CDR3 protein: CASSESQASGNTIYF. The CDR3 DNA follows: TGTGCCAGCAGTGAATCGCAGGCCTCTGGAAACACCATATATTTT.

The V and J genes are TRBV7-9 and TRBJ1-1; D is possibly TRBD1 (5 bases). Trimming pared 3 bases from V and 8 bases from J, leaving 13 bases between. Germline CDR1 is SEHNR and CDR2 is FQNEAQ (reference sequence). CDR3 length: 13 amino acids. CDR3 DNA: TGTGCCAGCAGCTTGGTTAGGGACGGGGAAGCTTTCTTT. Encoded protein: CASSLVRDGEAFF.